One T cell receptor beta chain is described in this entry. Its antigen is still unknown. The data are from a study of cytomegalovirus exposure and HLA in healthy donors. Notes on the study in general: The CMV antigen specificity of a few CMV-associated chains was confirmed through in vitro analysis. Most likely, a cluster of highly shared sequence variants arose as a sequencing artifact. Reports described diagnosis of cytomegalovirus status by the classifier as highly specific and sensitive. Earlier analysis found most TCR beta V segments productive about 87% or about 30% of the time.

Germline V CDR1 and CDR2: LNHDA, SQIVND (reference sequence). V dropped 7 bases and J dropped 9; count of bases not matched to a gene: 11. This CDR3 is 13 amino acids long. Amplification used 60 Vbeta primers and 13 Jbeta primers. Profiled with immunoSEQ multiplex PCR; TCRdb holds only in-frame clones, not every one. Of roughly 180,000 clones listed, around 72% are singletons. The sequence derives from a female donor in good health and CMV-seronegative. The source material was PBMCs. The J gene is TRBJ1-1, the V gene TRBV19, with TRBD1 matching 7 bases. The CDR3 DNA reads as TGTGCCAGTACCGAACAGGGGTATCGGAAAGCTTTCTTT. Residues: CASTEQGYRKAFF. The variable domain in full, completed from reference TRBV19 and TRBJ1-1, reads DGGITQSPKYLFRKEGQNVTLSCEQNLNHDAMYWYRQDPGQGLRLIYYSQIVNDFQKGDIAEGYSVSREKKESFPLTVTSAQKNPTAFYLCASTEQGYRKAFFGQGTRLTVV.